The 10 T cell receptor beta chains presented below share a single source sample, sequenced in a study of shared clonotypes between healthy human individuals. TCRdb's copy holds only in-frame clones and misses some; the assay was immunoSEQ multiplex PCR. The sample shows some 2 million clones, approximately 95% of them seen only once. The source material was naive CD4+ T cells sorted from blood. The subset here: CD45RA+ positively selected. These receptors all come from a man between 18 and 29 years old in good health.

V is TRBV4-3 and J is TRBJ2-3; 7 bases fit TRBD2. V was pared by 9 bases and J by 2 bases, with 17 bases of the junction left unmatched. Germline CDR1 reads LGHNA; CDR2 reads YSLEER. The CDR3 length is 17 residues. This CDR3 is CASGEGSIARNTDTQYF. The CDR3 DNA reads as TGCGCCAGTGGGGAGGGGTCGATAGCCCGGAACACAGATACGCAGTATTTT.

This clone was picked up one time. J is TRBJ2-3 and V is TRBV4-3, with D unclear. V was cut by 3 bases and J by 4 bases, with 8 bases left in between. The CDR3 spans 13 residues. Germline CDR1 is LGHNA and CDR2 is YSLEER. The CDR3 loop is CASSQARPDTQYF. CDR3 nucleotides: TGCGCCAGCAGCCAGGCCCGTCCAGATACGCAGTATTTT.

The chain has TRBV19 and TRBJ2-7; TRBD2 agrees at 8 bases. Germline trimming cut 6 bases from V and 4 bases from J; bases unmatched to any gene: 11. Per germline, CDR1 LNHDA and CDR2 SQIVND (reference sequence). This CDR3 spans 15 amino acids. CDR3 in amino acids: CASSLSTSGEYEQYF. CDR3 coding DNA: TGTGCCAGTAGCCTAAGCACTAGCGGAGAGTACGAGCAGTACTTC. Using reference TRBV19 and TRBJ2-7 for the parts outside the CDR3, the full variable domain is DGGITQSPKYLFRKEGQNVTLSCEQNLNHDAMYWYRQDPGQGLRLIYYSQIVNDFQKGDIAEGYSVSREKKESFPLTVTSAQKNPTAFYLCASSLSTSGEYEQYFGPGTRLTVT.

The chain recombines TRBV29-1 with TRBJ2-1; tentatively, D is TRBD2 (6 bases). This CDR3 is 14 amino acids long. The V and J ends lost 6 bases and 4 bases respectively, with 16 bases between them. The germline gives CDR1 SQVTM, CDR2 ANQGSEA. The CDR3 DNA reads TGCAGCGTGCCGGACGGGGGTGTTTACAATGAGCAGTTCTTC. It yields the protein CSVPDGGVYNEQFF.

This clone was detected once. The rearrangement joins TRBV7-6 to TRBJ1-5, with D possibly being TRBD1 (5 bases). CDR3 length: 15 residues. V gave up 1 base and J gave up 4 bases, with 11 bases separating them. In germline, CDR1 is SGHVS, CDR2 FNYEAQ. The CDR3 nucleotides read TGTGCCAGCAGCTTAGAGGGCAGGGAAAATCAGCCCCAGCATTTT. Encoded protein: CASSLEGRENQPQHF.

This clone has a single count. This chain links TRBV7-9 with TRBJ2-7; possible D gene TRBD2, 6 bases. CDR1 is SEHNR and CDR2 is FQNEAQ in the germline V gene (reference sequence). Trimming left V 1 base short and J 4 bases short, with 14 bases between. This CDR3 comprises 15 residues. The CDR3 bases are TGTGCCAGCAGCTTAGGCGGGGTGATACCTTACGAGCAGTACTTC. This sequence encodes CASSLGGVIPYEQYF.

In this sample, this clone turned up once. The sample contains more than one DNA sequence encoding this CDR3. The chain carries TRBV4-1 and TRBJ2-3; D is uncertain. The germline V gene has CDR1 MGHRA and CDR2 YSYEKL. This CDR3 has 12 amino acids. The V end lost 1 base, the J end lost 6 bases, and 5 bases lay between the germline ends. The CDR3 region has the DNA TGCGCCAGCAGCCAAGGTGTCGATACGCAGTATTTT. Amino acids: CASSQGVDTQYF.

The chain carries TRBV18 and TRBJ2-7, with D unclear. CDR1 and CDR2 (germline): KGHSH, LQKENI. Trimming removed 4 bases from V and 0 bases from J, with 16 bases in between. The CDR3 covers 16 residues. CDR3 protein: CASSQGTALSSYEQYF. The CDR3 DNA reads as TGTGCCAGCTCACAGGGAACGGCGCTTAGCTCCTACGAGCAGTACTTC.

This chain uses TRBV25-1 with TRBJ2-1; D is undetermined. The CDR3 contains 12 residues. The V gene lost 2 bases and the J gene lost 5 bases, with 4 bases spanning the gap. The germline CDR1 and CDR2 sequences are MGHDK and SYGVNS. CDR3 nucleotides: TGTGCCAGCAGTGAACTAGACAATGAGCAGTTCTTC. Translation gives CASSELDNEQFF.

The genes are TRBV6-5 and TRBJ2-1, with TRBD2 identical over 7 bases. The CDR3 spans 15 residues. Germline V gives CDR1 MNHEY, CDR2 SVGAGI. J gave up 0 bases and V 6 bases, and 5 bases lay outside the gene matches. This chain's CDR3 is CASRSGTRSYNEQFF. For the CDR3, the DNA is TGTGCCAGCAGAAGCGGGACTCGCTCCTACAATGAGCAGTTCTTC.